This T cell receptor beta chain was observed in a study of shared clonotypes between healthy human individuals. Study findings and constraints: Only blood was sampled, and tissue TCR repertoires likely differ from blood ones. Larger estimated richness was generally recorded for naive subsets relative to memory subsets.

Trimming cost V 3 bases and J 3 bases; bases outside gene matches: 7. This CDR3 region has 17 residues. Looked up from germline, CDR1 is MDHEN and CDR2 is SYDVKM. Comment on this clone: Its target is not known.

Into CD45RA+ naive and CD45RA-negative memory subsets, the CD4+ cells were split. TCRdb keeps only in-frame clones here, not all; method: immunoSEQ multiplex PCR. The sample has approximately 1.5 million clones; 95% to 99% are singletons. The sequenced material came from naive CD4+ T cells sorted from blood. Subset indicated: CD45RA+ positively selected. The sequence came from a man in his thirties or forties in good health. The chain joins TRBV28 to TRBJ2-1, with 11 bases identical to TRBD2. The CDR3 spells CASSFSRGLAGYNEQFF. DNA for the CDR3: TGTGCCAGCAGTTTCTCCCGAGGACTAGCGGGCTACAATGAGCAGTTCTTC. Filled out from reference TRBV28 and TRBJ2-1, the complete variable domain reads DVKVTQSSRYLVKRTGEKVFLECVQDMDHENMFWYRQDPGLGLRLIYFSYDVKMKEKGDIPEGYSVSREKKERFSLILESASTNQTSMYLCASSFSRGLAGYNEQFFGPGTRLTVL.